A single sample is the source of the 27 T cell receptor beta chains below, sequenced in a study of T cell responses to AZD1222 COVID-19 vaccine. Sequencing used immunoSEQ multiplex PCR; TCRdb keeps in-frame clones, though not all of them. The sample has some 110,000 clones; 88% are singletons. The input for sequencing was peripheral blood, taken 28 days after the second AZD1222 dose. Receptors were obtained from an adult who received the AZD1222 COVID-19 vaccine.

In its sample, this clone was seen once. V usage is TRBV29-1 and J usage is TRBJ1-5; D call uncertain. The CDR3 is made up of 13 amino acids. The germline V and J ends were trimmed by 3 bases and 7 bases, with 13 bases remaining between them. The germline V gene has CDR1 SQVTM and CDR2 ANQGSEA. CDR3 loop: CSVEGNPNQPQHF. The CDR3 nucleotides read TGCAGCGTTGAGGGAAACCCAAACCAGCCCCAGCATTTT.

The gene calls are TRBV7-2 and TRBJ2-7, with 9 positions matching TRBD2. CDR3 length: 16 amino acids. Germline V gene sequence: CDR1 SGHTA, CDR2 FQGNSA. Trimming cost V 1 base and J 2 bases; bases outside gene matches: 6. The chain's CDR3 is CASSLVSGRTTYEQYF. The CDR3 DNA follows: TGTGCCAGCAGCTTAGTTAGCGGGAGAACTACCTACGAGCAGTACTTC.

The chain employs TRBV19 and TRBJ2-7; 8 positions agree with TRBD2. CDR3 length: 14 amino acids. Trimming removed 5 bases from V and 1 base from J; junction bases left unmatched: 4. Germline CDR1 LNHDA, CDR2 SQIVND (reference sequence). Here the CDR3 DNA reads TGTGCCAGTAGTCGGGGGGGTTCATCCTACGAGCAGTACTTC. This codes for CASSRGGSSYEQYF.

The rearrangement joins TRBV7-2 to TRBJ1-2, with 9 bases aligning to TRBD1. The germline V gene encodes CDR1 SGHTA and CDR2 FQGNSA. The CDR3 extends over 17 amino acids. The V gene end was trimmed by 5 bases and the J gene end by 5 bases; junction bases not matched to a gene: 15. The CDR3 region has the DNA TGTGCCAGCAGCCACCCGGGACAGGGCGCCGTAGGGTATGGCTACACCTTC. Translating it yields CASSHPGQGAVGYGYTF.

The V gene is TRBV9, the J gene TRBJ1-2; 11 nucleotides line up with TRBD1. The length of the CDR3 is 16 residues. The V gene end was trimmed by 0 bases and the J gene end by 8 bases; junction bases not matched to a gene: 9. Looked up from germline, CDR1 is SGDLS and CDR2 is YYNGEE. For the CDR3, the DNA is TGTGCCAGCAGCGTAGATCAAGGACAGGGGGCGTTCGGCTACACCTTC. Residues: CASSVDQGQGAFGYTF.

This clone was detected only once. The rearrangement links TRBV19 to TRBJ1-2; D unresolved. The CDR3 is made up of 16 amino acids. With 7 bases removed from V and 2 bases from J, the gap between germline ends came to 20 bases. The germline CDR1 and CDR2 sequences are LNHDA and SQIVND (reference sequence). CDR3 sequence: CASKDVAGPINYGYTF. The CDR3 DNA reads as TGTGCCAGTAAGGACGTGGCCGGGCCCATAAACTATGGCTACACCTTC.

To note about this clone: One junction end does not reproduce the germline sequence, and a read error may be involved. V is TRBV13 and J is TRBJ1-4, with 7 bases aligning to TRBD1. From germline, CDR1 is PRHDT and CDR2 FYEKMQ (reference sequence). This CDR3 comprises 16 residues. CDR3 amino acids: CASSSRQGSTNEKLFF. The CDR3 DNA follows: TGTGCCAGCAGCTCCCGACAGGGTTCAACAAATGAAAAACTGTTTTTT.

The CDR3 protein is CASSKLAGFYNEQFF. CDR3 DNA: TGTGCCAGCAGTAAACTAGCGGGATTCTACAATGAGCAGTTCTTC. The chain is built from TRBV6-5 and TRBJ2-1, with TRBD2 matching 10 bases. The CDR3 length is 15 residues. Per germline, CDR1 MNHEY and CDR2 SVGAGI. V gave up 5 bases and J gave up 3 bases; unmatched junction bases: 4.

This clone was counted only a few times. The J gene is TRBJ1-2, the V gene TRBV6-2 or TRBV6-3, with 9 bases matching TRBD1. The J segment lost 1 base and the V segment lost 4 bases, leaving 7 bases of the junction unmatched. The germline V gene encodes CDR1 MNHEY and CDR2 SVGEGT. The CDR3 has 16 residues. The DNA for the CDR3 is TGTGCCAGCAGTTCCCCTCGGGACAGGGATAACTATGGCTACACCTTC. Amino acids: CASSSPRDRDNYGYTF.

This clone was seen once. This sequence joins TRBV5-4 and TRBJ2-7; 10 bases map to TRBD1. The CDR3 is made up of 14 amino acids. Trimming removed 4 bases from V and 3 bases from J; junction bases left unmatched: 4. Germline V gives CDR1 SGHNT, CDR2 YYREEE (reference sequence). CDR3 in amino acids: CASSLTGGGYEQYF. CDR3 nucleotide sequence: TGTGCCAGCAGCCTGACAGGGGGCGGCTACGAGCAGTACTTC. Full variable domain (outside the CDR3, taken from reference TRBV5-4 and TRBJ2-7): ETGVTQSPTHLIKTRGQQVTLRCSSQSGHNTVSWYQQALGQGPQFIFQYYREEENGRGNFPPRFSGLQFPNYSSELNVNALELDDSALYLCASSLTGGGYEQYFGPGTRLTVT.

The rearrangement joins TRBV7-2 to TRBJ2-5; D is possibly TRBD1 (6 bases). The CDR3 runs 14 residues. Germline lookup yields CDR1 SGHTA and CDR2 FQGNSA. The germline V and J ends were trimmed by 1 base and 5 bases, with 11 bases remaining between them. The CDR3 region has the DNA TGTGCCAGCAGCTTAGGACAGGCTCGCGAGACCCAGTACTTC. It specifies CASSLGQARETQYF.

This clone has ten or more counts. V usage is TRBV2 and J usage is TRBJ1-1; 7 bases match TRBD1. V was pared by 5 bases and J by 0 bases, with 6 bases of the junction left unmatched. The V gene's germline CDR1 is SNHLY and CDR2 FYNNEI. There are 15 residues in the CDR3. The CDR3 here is CASSPPGQMNTEAFF. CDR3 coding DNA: TGTGCCAGCAGTCCTCCGGGACAGATGAACACTGAAGCTTTCTTT.

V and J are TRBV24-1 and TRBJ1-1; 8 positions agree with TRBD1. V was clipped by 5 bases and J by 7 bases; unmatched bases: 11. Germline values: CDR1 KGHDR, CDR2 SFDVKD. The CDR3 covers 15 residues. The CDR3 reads CATSARTGLAGEAFF. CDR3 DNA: TGTGCCACCAGTGCCAGGACAGGGCTCGCCGGTGAAGCTTTCTTT.

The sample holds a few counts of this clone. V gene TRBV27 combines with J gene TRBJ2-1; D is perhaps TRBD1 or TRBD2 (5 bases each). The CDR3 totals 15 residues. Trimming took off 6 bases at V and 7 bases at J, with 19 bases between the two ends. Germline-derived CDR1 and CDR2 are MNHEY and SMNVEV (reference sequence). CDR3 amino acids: CASRPLGTVTNEQFF. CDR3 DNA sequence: TGTGCCAGCAGACCTCTCGGGACGGTTACGAATGAGCAGTTCTTC.

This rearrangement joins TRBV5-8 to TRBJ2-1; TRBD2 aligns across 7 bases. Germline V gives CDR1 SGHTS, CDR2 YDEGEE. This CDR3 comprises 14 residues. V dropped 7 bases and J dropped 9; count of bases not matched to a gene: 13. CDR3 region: CASGRTGRAPEQFF. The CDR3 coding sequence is TGTGCCAGCGGACGGACTGGGAGGGCGCCTGAGCAGTTCTTC.

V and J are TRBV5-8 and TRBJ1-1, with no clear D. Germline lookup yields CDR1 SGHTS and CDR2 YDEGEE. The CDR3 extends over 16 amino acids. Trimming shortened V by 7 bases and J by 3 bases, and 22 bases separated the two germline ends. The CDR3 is CASLSRWVLADTEAFF. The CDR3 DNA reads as TGTGCCAGCCTGTCACGATGGGTTCTAGCAGACACTGAAGCTTTCTTT.

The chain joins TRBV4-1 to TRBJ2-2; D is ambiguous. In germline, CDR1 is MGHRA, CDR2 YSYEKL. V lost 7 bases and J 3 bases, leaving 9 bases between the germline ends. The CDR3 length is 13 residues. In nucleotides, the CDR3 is TGCGCCAGCACGTCCGGTGACACCGGGGAGCTGTTTTTT. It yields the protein CASTSGDTGELFF.

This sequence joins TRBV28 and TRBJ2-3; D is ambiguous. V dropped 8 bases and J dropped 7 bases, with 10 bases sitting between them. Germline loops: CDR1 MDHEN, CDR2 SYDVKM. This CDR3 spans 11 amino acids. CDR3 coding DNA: TGTGCCAGCGGAAAGCTGTATACGCAGTATTTT. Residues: CASGKLYTQYF.

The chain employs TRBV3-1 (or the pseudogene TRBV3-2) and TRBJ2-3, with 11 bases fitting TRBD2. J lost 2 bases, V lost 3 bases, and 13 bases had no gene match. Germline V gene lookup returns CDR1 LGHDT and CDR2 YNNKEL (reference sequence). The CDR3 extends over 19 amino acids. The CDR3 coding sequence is TGTGCCAGCAGCCACCCAAATCCACCTAGCGGGAGGTACACAGATACGCAGTATTTT. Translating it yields CASSHPNPPSGRYTDTQYF.

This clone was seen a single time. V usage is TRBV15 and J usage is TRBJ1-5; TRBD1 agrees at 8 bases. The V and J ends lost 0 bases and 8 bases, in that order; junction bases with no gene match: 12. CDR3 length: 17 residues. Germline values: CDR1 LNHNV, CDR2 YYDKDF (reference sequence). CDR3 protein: CATSRDATGAVFKPQHF. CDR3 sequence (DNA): TGTGCCACCAGCAGAGATGCGACAGGGGCGGTTTTCAAGCCCCAGCATTTT.

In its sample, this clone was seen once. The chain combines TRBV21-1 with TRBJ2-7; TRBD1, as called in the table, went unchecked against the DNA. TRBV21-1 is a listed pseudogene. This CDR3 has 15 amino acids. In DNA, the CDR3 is TGTGCCAGCAGCCCTCGGGACAGGGGGGGATACGAGCAGTACTTC. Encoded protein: CASSPRDRGGYEQYF.

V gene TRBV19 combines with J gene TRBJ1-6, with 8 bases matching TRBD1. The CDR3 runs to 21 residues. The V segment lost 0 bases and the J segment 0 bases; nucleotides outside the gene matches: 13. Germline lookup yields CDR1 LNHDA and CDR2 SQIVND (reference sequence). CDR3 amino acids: CASSIDRGQGLLSSYNSPLHF. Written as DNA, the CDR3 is TGTGCCAGTAGTATAGATCGCGGACAGGGCCTGCTGAGCTCCTATAATTCACCCCTCCACTTT.

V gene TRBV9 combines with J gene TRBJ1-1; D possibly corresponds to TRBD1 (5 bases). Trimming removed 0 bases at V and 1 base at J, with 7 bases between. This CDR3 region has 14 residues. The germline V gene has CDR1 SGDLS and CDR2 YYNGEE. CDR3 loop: CASSVGQGNTEAFF. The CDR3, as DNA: TGTGCCAGCAGCGTAGGCCAGGGGAACACTGAAGCTTTCTTT.

The DNA for the CDR3 is TGTGCCAGCAGCTTAGGGGGGAGTAGCAATCAGCCCCAGCATTTT. As protein: CASSLGGSSNQPQHF. The chain recombines TRBV7-2 with TRBJ1-5, with D possibly being TRBD1 (5 bases). This CDR3 spans 15 amino acids. V lost 1 base to trimming and J lost 0 bases, with 7 bases between them. Germline CDR1 is SGHTA and CDR2 is FQGNSA.

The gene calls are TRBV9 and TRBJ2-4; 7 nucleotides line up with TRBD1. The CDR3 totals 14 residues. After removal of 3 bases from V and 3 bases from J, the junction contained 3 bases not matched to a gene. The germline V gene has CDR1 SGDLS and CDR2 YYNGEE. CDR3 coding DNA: TGTGCCAGCAGCGAGGGGGACAGCAAAAACATTCAGTACTTC. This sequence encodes CASSEGDSKNIQYF.

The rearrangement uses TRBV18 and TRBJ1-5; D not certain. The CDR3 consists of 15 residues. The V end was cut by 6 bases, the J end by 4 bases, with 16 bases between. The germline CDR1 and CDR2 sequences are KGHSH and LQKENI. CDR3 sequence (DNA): TGTGCCAGCTCCTCAGAACGGGCCCTGAATCAGCCCCAGCATTTT. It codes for CASSSERALNQPQHF.

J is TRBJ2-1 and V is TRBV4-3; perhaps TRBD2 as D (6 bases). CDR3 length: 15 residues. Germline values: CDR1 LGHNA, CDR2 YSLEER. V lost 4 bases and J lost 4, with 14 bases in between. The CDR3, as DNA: TGCGCCAGCAGCCCGGAATTAGCGGAGTACAATGAGCAGTTCTTC. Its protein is CASSPELAEYNEQFF.